The 18 T cell receptor beta chains below were found in one sample sequenced in a study of Ad26.COV2.S vaccination and SARS-CoV-2 variants. Documented treatment: roughly 19 received Ad26.COV2.S at low or high dose, single or two shots; about five received placebo; per-sample allocation not given. Samples came from day 63 after the first vaccine or placebo injection. The method was immunoSEQ multiplex PCR; TCRdb's version includes in-frame clones alone and lacks a portion of them. Found here are roughly 320,000 clones, just over 85% of them singletons; the top ten hold roughly 2.1%. Sequenced here: peripheral blood, sampled in a trial of Ad26.COV2.S vaccine versus placebo. The receptors were gathered from a person aged 18-65 years who received the Ad26.COV2.S COVID-19 vaccine or a placebo.

The CDR3: CASRKLGQDVETQYF. In DNA, the CDR3 is TGTGCCAGCAGGAAGTTGGGTCAGGACGTGGAGACCCAGTACTTC. The rearrangement uses TRBV6-5 and TRBJ2-5; no firm D call. Germline-derived CDR1 and CDR2 are MNHEY and SVGAGI. Trimming stripped 6 bases from V and 5 bases from J, with 19 bases between. The CDR3 has 15 residues.

The chain employs TRBV25-1 and TRBJ2-3; TRBD1 is a possible D gene (5 bases). Trimming shortened V by 6 bases and J by 1 base, and 5 bases separated the two germline ends. Per the germline V gene, CDR1 is MGHDK and CDR2 is SYGVNS. The CDR3 loop spans 12 amino acids. This CDR3 is CASRGGTDTQYF. In nucleotides, the CDR3 is TGTGCCAGCAGAGGGGGCACAGATACGCAGTATTTT.

The CDR3 protein is CASSLEGFAGELFF. Here the CDR3 DNA reads TGTGCCAGCAGCTTGGAAGGGTTCGCCGGGGAGCTGTTTTTT. The chain combines TRBV5-5 with TRBJ2-2; D is unclear. Germline lookup yields CDR1 SGHKS and CDR2 YYEKEE (reference sequence). V dropped 0 bases and J dropped 6 bases, with 9 bases sitting between them. The CDR3 totals 14 residues.

Here the CDR3 DNA reads TGTGCCAGCAGCCCCGCGGTCCCAAACACTGAAGCTTTCTTT. Encoded protein: CASSPAVPNTEAFF. The gene calls are TRBV5-4 and TRBJ1-1, with D unresolved. Trimming cost V 4 bases and J 2 bases, with 12 bases left between them. Looked up from germline, CDR1 is SGHNT and CDR2 is YYREEE (reference sequence). This CDR3 comprises 14 residues.

The rearrangement joins TRBV6-2 or TRBV6-3 to TRBJ2-7, with D perhaps TRBD1 or TRBD2 (6 bases each). Trimming removed 2 bases from V and 3 bases from J, with 14 bases in between. The length of the CDR3 is 15 residues. Germline assignment: CDR1 MNHEY and CDR2 SVGEGT. CDR3 bases: TGTGCCAGCAGTTACCGGGACGAGGGGGGCTACGAGCAGTACTTC. It yields the protein CASSYRDEGGYEQYF.

This chain uses TRBV30 with TRBJ1-1; no firm D call. The CDR3 covers 15 residues. The germline CDR1 and CDR2 sequences are GTSNPN and SVGIG (reference sequence). Trimming stripped 7 bases from V and 5 bases from J, with 23 bases between. The CDR3 protein is CASGEIFPLGTEAFF. In DNA, the CDR3 is TGTGCCTCGGGAGAGATATTCCCCTTGGGAACTGAAGCTTTCTTT. The entire variable domain, with the rest obtained from reference TRBV30 and TRBJ1-1, is as follows: SQTIHQWPATLVQPVGSPLSLECTVEGTSNPNLYWYRQAAGRGLQLLFYSVGIGQISSEVPQNLSASRPQDRQFILSSKKLLLSDSGFYLCASGEIFPLGTEAFFGQGTRLTVV.

J is TRBJ2-2 and V is TRBV29-1, with 10 bases identical to TRBD1. Germline CDR1 reads SQVTM; CDR2 reads ANQGSEA. The CDR3 covers 16 residues. Unmatched junction bases numbered 12, after V lost 5 bases and J lost 6 bases. The CDR3 DNA is TGCAGCGTTACATTGGGTGACAGGGGGCCGGCCGGGGAGCTGTTTTTT. Translated, it gives CSVTLGDRGPAGELFF.

The rearrangement links TRBV28 to TRBJ1-2, with a weak D call TRBD1 (5 bases). This CDR3 contains 16 residues. The V gene's germline CDR1 is MDHEN and CDR2 SYDVKM. V shed 7 bases and J shed 0 bases, with 18 bases lying between them. CDR3 coding DNA: TGTGCCAGCATGCCTACCCGGGCAGGGACTAACTATGGCTACACCTTC. Protein: CASMPTRAGTNYGYTF.

A few counts support this clone. V usage is TRBV19 and J usage is TRBJ2-7, with D perhaps matching TRBD1 or TRBD2 (5 bases each). Trimming removed 3 bases at V and 4 bases at J, with 16 bases between. CDR1 and CDR2 (germline): LNHDA, SQIVND (reference sequence). This CDR3 contains 15 residues. Here the CDR3 reads CASSIQRGPNYEQYF. DNA of the CDR3: TGTGCCAGTAGTATCCAAAGGGGACCGAATTACGAGCAGTACTTC.

This chain connects TRBV7-2 to TRBJ1-6, with TRBD1 matching 8 bases. The CDR3 is made up of 17 amino acids. The V segment lost 4 bases and the J segment 0 bases; nucleotides outside the gene matches: 5. Germline loops: CDR1 SGHTA, CDR2 FQGNSA. CDR3: CASSSQTGGSYNSPLHF. In DNA, the CDR3 is TGTGCCAGCAGCTCCCAAACAGGGGGCTCCTATAATTCACCCCTCCACTTT. Variable domain in full (rest from reference TRBV7-2 and TRBJ1-6): GAGVSQSPSNKVTEKGKDVELRCDPISGHTALYWYRQSLGQGLEFLIYFQGNSAPDKSGLPSDRFSAERTGGSVSTLTIQRTQQEDSAVYLCASSSQTGGSYNSPLHFGNGTRLTVT.

J is TRBJ2-1 and V is TRBV9; a possible D gene is TRBD2 (6 bases). Trimming stripped 4 bases from V and 4 bases from J, with 9 bases between. Germline V gene sequence: CDR1 SGDLS, CDR2 YYNGEE. CDR3 size: 13 residues. The CDR3: CASSKDYYNEQFF. CDR3 nucleotide sequence: TGTGCCAGCAGCAAGGACTATTACAATGAGCAGTTCTTC.

The V and J genes are TRBV25-1 and TRBJ1-4; D might be TRBD1 (5 bases). Germline lookup yields CDR1 MGHDK and CDR2 SYGVNS. Deletions cut 8 bases from V and 4 bases from J, with 14 bases between. This CDR3 region has 14 residues. In DNA form, the CDR3 reads TGTGCCAGCGCTGGGGCTGGTCTTAATGAAAAACTGTTTTTT. Protein: CASAGAGLNEKLFF.

The rearrangement uses TRBV5-1 and TRBJ2-1, with TRBD1 as a possible D gene (5 bases). This CDR3 spans 15 amino acids. V gave up 9 bases and J gave up 2 bases, with 18 bases separating them. CDR1 and CDR2 from the germline V gene are SGHRS and YFSETQ. CDR3 sequence reads: CATSDSAAPYNEQFF. As DNA, the CDR3 is TGCGCCACCTCAGACAGCGCAGCCCCCTACAATGAGCAGTTCTTC.

This chain links TRBV19 with TRBJ1-5; 8 bases are shared with TRBD1. This CDR3 has 16 residues. CDR1 is LNHDA, CDR2 SQIVND, per germline (reference sequence). V lost 7 bases, J lost 7 bases, and 15 bases stayed unmatched. CDR3 in amino acids: CASTPTDRGSRQPQHF. CDR3 nucleotides: TGTGCCAGTACCCCCACTGACAGGGGCTCGAGGCAGCCCCAGCATTTT.

This chain connects TRBV5-6 to TRBJ2-2; D call uncertain. The V end was cut by 1 base, the J end by 0 bases, with 7 bases between. The CDR3 has 15 residues. CDR1 is SGHDT, CDR2 YYEEEE, per germline. Written as DNA, the CDR3 is TGTGCCAGCAGCTTGCCACAGTCGAACACCGGGGAGCTGTTTTTT. Its translation: CASSLPQSNTGELFF.

The CDR3 here is CASSESGRNTGELFF. Written as DNA, the CDR3 is TGTGCCAGCAGTGAATCGGGCAGAAACACCGGGGAGCTGTTTTTT. This chain connects TRBV6-1 to TRBJ2-2; D not resolved. CDR1 and CDR2 from the germline V gene are MNHNS and SASEGT. The V gene lost 2 bases and the J gene lost 2 bases, with 9 bases spanning the gap. This CDR3 contains 15 residues.

The CDR3 region is CASTAGGREAFF. In DNA, the CDR3 is TGTGCCAGCACCGCAGGGGGAAGAGAAGCTTTCTTT. The V gene is TRBV6-5, the J gene TRBJ1-1; TRBD1 matches 7 bases. The CDR3 has 12 residues. V gave up 7 bases and J gave up 8 bases; unmatched junction bases: 7. The germline V gene encodes CDR1 MNHEY and CDR2 SVGAGI.

DNA of the CDR3: TGTGCCAGCTCCCACCAGGCAGAGAACACTGAAGCTTTCTTT. Amino acid sequence: CASSHQAENTEAFF. The genes are TRBV18 and TRBJ1-1; no reliable D call. CDR1 KGHSH and CDR2 LQKENI come from the germline V gene. With 6 bases removed from V and 1 base from J, the gap between germline ends came to 12 bases. This CDR3 has 14 residues.